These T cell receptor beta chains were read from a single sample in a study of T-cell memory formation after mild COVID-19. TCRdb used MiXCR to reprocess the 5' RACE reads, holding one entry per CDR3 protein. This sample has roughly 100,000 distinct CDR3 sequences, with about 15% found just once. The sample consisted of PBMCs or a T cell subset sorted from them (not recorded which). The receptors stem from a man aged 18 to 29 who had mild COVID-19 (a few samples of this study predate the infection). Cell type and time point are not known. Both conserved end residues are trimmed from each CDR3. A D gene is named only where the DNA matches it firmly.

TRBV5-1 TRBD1 ASSSGQGIRETQY
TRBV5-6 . ASSLDGGSYGYT
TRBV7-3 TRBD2 ASSPSGGAYNEQF
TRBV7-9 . ASSLPVQETQY
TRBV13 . ASSLNGRGPTDTQY
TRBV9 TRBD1 ASSVGRGRFEKLF
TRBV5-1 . ASSLGLTEQY
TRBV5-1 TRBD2 ASSLASGGARSPDTQY
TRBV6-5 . ASSKRGTRPSDGYT
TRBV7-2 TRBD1 ASSPRDRGKYNEQF
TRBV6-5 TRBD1 ASTLSQGGTEAF
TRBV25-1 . ASSERAVLETQY
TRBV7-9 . ASSPGTGREKLFF
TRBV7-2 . ASSLDASSYNEQF
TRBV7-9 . ASSLAYYAEAF
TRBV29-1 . SVVSQSSTDTQY
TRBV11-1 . ASRDPGSPYTEAF
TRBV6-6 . ASSYQVSNEQF
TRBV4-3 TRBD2 ASSQDGLAFEQF
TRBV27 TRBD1 ASYRGSEKLF
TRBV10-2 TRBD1 ASGDRVYNEQF
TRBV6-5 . ASSYSAGRKNRYT